The 15 T cell receptor beta chains in this list originate from one sample, sequenced in a study of cytomegalovirus exposure and HLA in healthy donors (dated by TCRdb to the late 2010s). Library preparation was by the immunoSEQ multiplex PCR assay. The multiplex PCR relied on a mix of 60 forward primers for TCR Vbeta segments and 13 reverse primers for TCR Jbeta segments. TCRdb obtained this table from immuneACCESS and retained in-frame rearrangements with V and J assigned. These tables miss some clones; where compared with another copy, unresolved V genes account for less than half of the shortfall, and the remainder is unexplained. In this sample the table shows over 150,000 clones, roughly 75% of which occur a single time. The ten top clones hold roughly 1.4% of the sample. The sequencing input was PBMCs. Receptor source: a man aged 18 to 30 in good health and CMV-seronegative.

This clone was detected only a few times. The chain employs TRBV6-6 and TRBJ1-1, with TRBD1 identical over 8 bases. J gave up 10 bases and V 2 bases, and 12 bases lay outside the gene matches. Per germline, CDR1 MNHNY and CDR2 SVGAGI (reference sequence). There are 15 residues in the CDR3. The CDR3 DNA follows: TGTGCCAGCAGTTACCCCACAGGACAGGGTGCTACAGCTTTCTTT. It codes for CASSYPTGQGATAFF.

This chain connects TRBV6-4 to TRBJ2-3; 10 nucleotides match TRBD2. V lost 4 bases to trimming and J lost 4 bases; unmatched junction nucleotides: 2. This CDR3 is 14 amino acids long. Germline lookup yields CDR1 MRHNA and CDR2 SNTAGT. The CDR3 reads CASSVAGGADTQYF. The CDR3 region has the DNA TGTGCCAGCAGTGTAGCGGGAGGAGCAGATACGCAGTATTTT.

The chain combines TRBV2 with TRBJ1-5; tentatively, D is TRBD1 (6 bases). Germline CDR1 and CDR2: SNHLY and FYNNEI. The CDR3 is 15 residues long. V lost 2 bases and J lost 2, with 10 bases in between. The CDR3 loop reads CASSEQGMGNQPQHF. The CDR3, as DNA: TGTGCCAGCAGTGAACAGGGGATGGGCAATCAGCCCCAGCATTTT.

This clone was seen only once. The chain links TRBV18 to TRBJ1-2; TRBD1 is a possible D gene (6 bases). This CDR3 is built from 13 residues. Trimming removed 0 bases from V and 5 bases from J, with 7 bases in between. Germline lookup yields CDR1 KGHSH and CDR2 LQKENI. The CDR3: CASSPPTGYGYTF. The CDR3 coding sequence is TGTGCCAGCTCACCACCTACAGGGTATGGCTACACCTTC.

This sequence joins TRBV5-8 and TRBJ2-1; 9 positions agree with TRBD1. J gave up 14 bases and V 1 base, and 7 bases lay outside the gene matches. The CDR3 is made up of 13 amino acids. The germline V gene encodes CDR1 SGHTS and CDR2 YDEGEE. The CDR3 loop reads CASSLTGGWRKFF. The DNA for the CDR3 is TGTGCCAGCAGCTTGACAGGGGGCTGGAGAAAGTTCTTC.

The chain has TRBV29-1 and TRBJ1-2; no definite D call. The CDR3 has 14 amino acids. The germline V and J ends were trimmed by 1 base and 4 bases, with 13 bases remaining between them. The germline gives CDR1 SQVTM, CDR2 ANQGSEA. The CDR3 region is CSVEVRRPSYGYTF. As DNA, the CDR3 is TGCAGCGTTGAAGTCCGCAGGCCGTCCTATGGCTACACCTTC.

Concerning this clone: A junction boundary mismatches the germline segment, possibly from a read error. Other DNA sequences in the same sample also yield this CDR3. CDR3 region: CASSIVGGDEQYF. The CDR3 DNA reads TGTGCCAGTAGCATAGTTGGGGGGGACGAGCAGTACTTC. The chain is built from TRBV19 and TRBJ2-7, with 7 bases aligning to TRBD2. The CDR3 is 13 residues long. Per the germline V gene, CDR1 is LNHDA and CDR2 is SQIVND (reference sequence).

This clone was detected only a few times. This sequence joins TRBV2 and TRBJ2-1; the D gene is possibly TRBD2 (6 bases). Germline CDR1 SNHLY, CDR2 FYNNEI. The CDR3 length is 14 residues. V dropped 4 bases and J dropped 2 bases, with 9 bases sitting between them. The CDR3 bases are TGTGCCAGCAGTGTGGGAGGCCCCTACAATGAGCAGTTCTTC. Translated, it gives CASSVGGPYNEQFF.

This sequence joins TRBV10-3 and TRBJ2-1, with TRBD2 matching 9 bases. V shed 3 bases, J shed 3 bases, and the junction held 3 bases outside the gene matches. Looked up from germline, CDR1 is ENHRY and CDR2 is SYGVKD. The CDR3 runs 15 residues. CDR3 coding DNA: TGTGCCATCAGTGATGCGGGAGGGGGCTACAATGAGCAGTTCTTC. Amino acid sequence: CAISDAGGGYNEQFF.

In nucleotides, the CDR3 is TGTGCCAGCAGGTCGGGACTAGGGTCGGAAAACGAGCAGTACTTC. Encoded protein: CASRSGLGSENEQYF. The rearrangement joins TRBV28 to TRBJ2-7; TRBD2 agrees at 8 bases. Trimming removed 6 bases from V and 5 bases from J; junction bases left unmatched: 12. This CDR3 has 15 residues. The germline V gene has CDR1 MDHEN and CDR2 SYDVKM.

This clone was counted only a few times. The J gene is TRBJ1-4, the V gene TRBV2; possible D gene TRBD1, 6 bases. This CDR3 region has 16 residues. The germline V gene has CDR1 SNHLY and CDR2 FYNNEI. The V gene lost 1 base and the J gene lost 6 bases, with 15 bases spanning the gap. The CDR3 here is CASSEGRTPGDEKLFF. In DNA form, the CDR3 reads TGTGCCAGCAGTGAAGGGCGGACGCCAGGGGATGAAAAACTGTTTTTT.

This clone has just a few counts. The V and J genes are TRBV5-8 and TRBJ2-7; possibly TRBD1 for D (6 bases). Germline V gene data show CDR1 as SGHTS and CDR2 as YDEGEE. The V and J ends lost 3 bases and 1 base respectively, with 14 bases between them. The CDR3 is made up of 15 amino acids. In DNA, the CDR3 is TGTGCCAGCAGCTGGGCAGGGGTGGGGTCCTACGAGCAGTACTTC. As protein: CASSWAGVGSYEQYF.

This rearrangement joins TRBV4-1 to TRBJ1-2; 8 nucleotides line up with TRBD1. This CDR3 spans 18 amino acids. Germline V gene lookup returns CDR1 MGHRA and CDR2 YSYEKL. J was trimmed by 4 bases and V by 0 bases; bases with no gene match: 13. CDR3 region: CASSQDRGTGTLAYGYTF. The DNA for the CDR3 is TGCGCCAGCAGCCAAGATCGGGGGACAGGAACTTTAGCCTATGGCTACACCTTC.

The chain carries TRBV9 and TRBJ2-7; weak D call: TRBD2 (6 bases). Germline CDR1 and CDR2: SGDLS and YYNGEE. The V end lost 4 bases, the J end lost 5 bases, and 10 bases lay between the germline ends. This CDR3 has 12 amino acids. The CDR3 region has the DNA TGTGCCAGCAGCCCCGGGGGTGACGAGCAGTACTTC. This codes for CASSPGGDEQYF.

The chain links TRBV11-2 to TRBJ1-5, with D unclear. This CDR3 has 13 residues. Looked up from germline, CDR1 is SGHAT and CDR2 is FQNNGV. Trimming shortened V by 1 base and J by 5 bases, and 6 bases separated the two germline ends. CDR3 in DNA: TGTGCCAGCAGCTTAGGCCAGTATCAGCCCCAGCATTTT. It yields the protein CASSLGQYQPQHF.